Below, 15 T cell receptor beta chains from the same sample are listed, as sequenced in a study of blood T cell repertoires in COVID-19. Measured with immunoSEQ multiplex PCR; TCRdb has only the in-frame clones, and not every one. The table includes 120,000 or so clones, approximately 80% detected once. Sequencing input: peripheral blood. These receptors all come from a man aged 55 to 70 with acute or convalescent COVID-19.

Comment on this clone: The same CDR3 arises from other DNA sequences in this sample as well. The CDR3 loop reads CASSSTYEQYF. The CDR3 DNA reads TGTGCCAGCAGTTCCACTTACGAGCAGTACTTC. This chain links TRBV28 with TRBJ2-7; unclear D gene. The germline V gene has CDR1 MDHEN and CDR2 SYDVKM. Trimming removed 4 bases at V and 4 bases at J, with 5 bases between. The CDR3 extends over 11 amino acids.

This clone has only one observation. The rearrangement joins TRBV2 to TRBJ1-5, with 11 bases fitting TRBD1. CDR3 length: 14 residues. Germline CDR1 reads SNHLY; CDR2 reads FYNNEI. The trim removed 5 bases at V and 6 bases at J, leaving 3 bases unmatched. The CDR3 spells CASSKGTGGQPQHF. The CDR3, as DNA: TGTGCCAGCAGTAAGGGGACAGGGGGTCAGCCCCAGCATTTT.

This chain joins TRBV19 and TRBJ1-3; no reliable D call. The length of the CDR3 is 13 residues. The V and J ends lost 8 bases and 0 bases respectively, with 8 bases between them. The V gene's germline CDR1 is LNHDA and CDR2 SQIVND (reference sequence). This CDR3 is CASAKSSGNTIYF. The CDR3 nucleotides read TGTGCCAGTGCGAAGAGCTCTGGAAACACCATATATTTT.

The chain combines TRBV30 with TRBJ1-1; possibly TRBD1 for D (5 bases). This CDR3 has 14 residues. V was shortened by 4 bases and J by 6 bases, with 18 bases between the two germline ends. Germline-derived CDR1 and CDR2 are GTSNPN and SVGIG (reference sequence). The CDR3: CAWTRLSGGAEAFF. The CDR3 nucleotides are TGTGCCTGGACCCGGCTTTCGGGGGGGGCTGAAGCTTTCTTT.

V and J are TRBV6-6 and TRBJ1-2; no clear D gene. Trimming cost V 0 bases and J 5 bases, with 16 bases left between them. CDR3 length: 16 residues. From germline, CDR1 is MNHNY and CDR2 SVGAGI (reference sequence). The CDR3, as DNA: TGTGCCAGCAGTTACTCGAAGGGAGCGGGCCTTTATGGCTACACCTTC. Encoded protein: CASSYSKGAGLYGYTF.

V gene TRBV5-1 combines with J gene TRBJ1-3; D remains ambiguous. Trimming shortened V by 0 bases and J by 0 bases, and 4 bases separated the two germline ends. The CDR3 length is 14 residues. The germline V gene has CDR1 SGHRS and CDR2 YFSETQ. CDR3 sequence: CASSLDYSGNTIYF. The CDR3 DNA reads TGCGCCAGCAGCTTGGATTACTCTGGAAACACCATATATTTT.

The chain joins TRBV11-2 to TRBJ2-7, with 10 bases lining up with TRBD1. Losses at the gene ends were 5 bases for V and 3 bases for J; bases not matched to a gene: 10. Germline values: CDR1 SGHAT, CDR2 FQNNGV. The CDR3 loop spans 16 amino acids. The CDR3 DNA follows: TGTGCCAGCAGCACCGCGCCGGGACAGGGGATCTACGAGCAGTACTTC. Protein sequence: CASSTAPGQGIYEQYF.

This chain connects TRBV19 to TRBJ2-7, with unresolved D. CDR1 and CDR2 (germline): LNHDA, SQIVND (reference sequence). The germline V and J ends were trimmed by 4 bases and 0 bases, with 16 bases remaining between them. This CDR3 is built from 16 residues. CDR3 sequence reads: CASSTFWSTNSYEQYF. The CDR3 DNA reads TGTGCCAGTAGTACGTTCTGGAGCACCAACTCCTACGAGCAGTACTTC. The variable domain in full, with the rest retrieved from reference TRBV19 and TRBJ2-7, is DGGITQSPKYLFRKEGQNVTLSCEQNLNHDAMYWYRQDPGQGLRLIYYSQIVNDFQKGDIAEGYSVSREKKESFPLTVTSAQKNPTAFYLCASSTFWSTNSYEQYFGPGTRLTVT.

V and J are TRBV18 and TRBJ2-2; TRBD1 matches 11 bases. V shed 4 bases, J shed 5 bases, and the junction held 3 bases outside the gene matches. Germline V lookup: CDR1 KGHSH, CDR2 LQKENI. The CDR3 loop spans 15 amino acids. The DNA for the CDR3 is TGTGCCAGCTCACTAGGACAGGGGGCGACCGGGGAGCTGTTTTTT. It yields the protein CASSLGQGATGELFF.

DNA for the CDR3: TGTGCCATCAGTGAGTTCAGACAACCGAACTATGGCTACACCTTC. Its translation: CAISEFRQPNYGYTF. V usage is TRBV10-3 and J usage is TRBJ1-2; D call uncertain. The CDR3 extends over 15 amino acids. Germline-derived CDR1 and CDR2 are ENHRY and SYGVKD. V was trimmed by 1 base and J by 2 bases, leaving 11 bases between them.

The CDR3 coding sequence is TGTGCCAGCAGCTCACAGGGGAGGAGTGGCTACACCTTC. This gives the protein CASSSQGRSGYTF. This sequence joins TRBV14 and TRBJ1-2; 7 bases map to TRBD1. This CDR3 contains 13 residues. Germline V gene lookup returns CDR1 SGHDN and CDR2 FVKESK. V trimming: 5 bases; J trimming: 7 bases; junction bases outside the gene matches: 7.

This chain uses TRBV28 with TRBJ1-5; TRBD1 is a possible D gene (5 bases). CDR3 length equals 12 residues. V lost 8 bases, J lost 2 bases, and 7 bases lay in between. CDR1 and CDR2 from the germline V gene are MDHEN and SYDVKM. CDR3: CASGGGNQPQHF. In DNA, the CDR3 is TGTGCCAGCGGAGGGGGCAATCAGCCCCAGCATTTT.

The chain joins TRBV24-1 to TRBJ2-1; 14 bases are shared with TRBD2. The CDR3 extends over 16 amino acids. Germline V gives CDR1 KGHDR, CDR2 SFDVKD. Unmatched junction bases numbered 3, after V lost 2 bases and J lost 7 bases. CDR3 in DNA: TGTGCCACCAGTGATTCTGGACTAGCGGGAGGTAATGAGCAGTTCTTC. It is translated as CATSDSGLAGGNEQFF.

The chain combines TRBV10-2 with TRBJ1-5; 7 positions agree with TRBD1. The CDR3 is made up of 14 amino acids. Germline loops: CDR1 WSHSY, CDR2 SAAADI. The junction had 2 bases not matched to a gene; V was cut back by 2 bases and J by 4 bases. This chain's CDR3 is CASSEDRVNQPQHF. CDR3 DNA sequence: TGCGCCAGCAGTGAGGACAGGGTGAATCAGCCCCAGCATTTT.

V gene TRBV5-1 combines with J gene TRBJ1-4, with D hard to call. The CDR3 runs 15 residues. Per the germline V gene, CDR1 is SGHRS and CDR2 is YFSETQ. Trimming removed 0 bases at V and 7 bases at J, with 13 bases between. The CDR3 spells CASSLDPGSGEKLFF. CDR3 bases: TGCGCCAGCAGCTTGGACCCGGGGAGTGGTGAAAAACTGTTTTTT.